This T cell receptor beta chain was sequenced in a study of cytomegalovirus exposure and HLA in healthy donors. Whole-study context: Approximately 85 million unique TCRs from HLA-typed donors were held in an early data release.

The germline V gene encodes CDR1 GTSNPN and CDR2 SVGIG (reference sequence). The CDR3 runs to 13 residues. Trimming took 4 bases from V and 2 from J, leaving 12 bases between them. Primers: 60 Vbeta forward and 13 Jbeta reverse. The method was immunoSEQ multiplex PCR; TCRdb's version includes in-frame clones alone and lacks a portion of them. The repertoire holds approximately 180,000 clones, roughly 76% seen once, with 4.9% in the top ten. Sequencing input: PBMCs. The rearrangement joins TRBV30 to TRBJ2-7; D perhaps matches TRBD1 (7 bases). The source is a woman under 30 in good health and CMV-seropositive. CDR3 loop: CAWNRGTAYEQYF. CDR3 nucleotide sequence: TGTGCCTGGAATCGCGGGACAGCCTACGAGCAGTACTTC. Complete variable domain (other parts from reference TRBV30 and TRBJ2-7): SQTIHQWPATLVQPVGSPLSLECTVEGTSNPNLYWYRQAAGRGLQLLFYSVGIGQISSEVPQNLSASRPQDRQFILSSKKLLLSDSGFYLCAWNRGTAYEQYFGPGTRLTVT.